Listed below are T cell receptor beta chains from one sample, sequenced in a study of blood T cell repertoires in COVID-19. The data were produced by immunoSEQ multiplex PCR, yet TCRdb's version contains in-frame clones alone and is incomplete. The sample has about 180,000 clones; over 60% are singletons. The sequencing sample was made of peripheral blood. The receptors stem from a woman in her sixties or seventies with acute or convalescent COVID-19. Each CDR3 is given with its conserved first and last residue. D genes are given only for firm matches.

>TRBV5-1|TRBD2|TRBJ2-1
TGCGCCAGCAGGGGCGCGGGGGGCTACAATGAGCAGTTCTTC
CASRGAGGYNEQFF
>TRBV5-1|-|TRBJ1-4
TGCGCCAGCAGCTCCTTGGGACATGAGAATGAAAAACTGTTTTTT
CASSSLGHENEKLFF
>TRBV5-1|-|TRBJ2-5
TGCGCCAGCAGCTTTCTAGCGCCAAACGGGGAGACCCAGTACTTC
CASSFLAPNGETQYF
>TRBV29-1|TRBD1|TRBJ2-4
TGCAGCGCCATGGACAGGGCTTTGAACATTCAGTACTTC
CSAMDRALNIQYF
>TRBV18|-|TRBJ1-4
TGTGCCAGCTCACCAGCGTCCAGCGTTGAAAAACTGTTTTTT
CASSPASSVEKLFF
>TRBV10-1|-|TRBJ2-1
TGCGCCAGCAGTGAGTCGAACAGGGGCGCGGGATTCAGTGAGCAGTTCTTC
CASSESNRGAGFSEQFF
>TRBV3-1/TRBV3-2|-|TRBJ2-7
TGTGCCAGCAGCCAAGGTCCAGCGGAGAGCTCCTACGAGCAGTACTTC
CASSQGPAESSYEQYF
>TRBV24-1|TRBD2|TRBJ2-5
TGTGCCACCAGTGGGGCTAGCGGGGGACTCAACCAAGAGACCCAGTACTTC
CATSGASGGLNQETQYF
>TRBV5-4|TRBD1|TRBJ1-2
TGTGCCAGCAGCTTCTTCGACAGGGGGTTTGGTGGCTACACCTTC
CASSFFDRGFGGYTF
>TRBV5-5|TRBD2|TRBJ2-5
TGTGCCAGCAGCTTGGTGGGACTAGCAGGAAAAGAGACCCAGTACTTC
CASSLVGLAGKETQYF
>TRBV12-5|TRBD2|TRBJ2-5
TGTGCTAGTGGTTTGTTCCCCCCCCCAGCGGGAAGTGGAGAAGAGACCCAGTACTTC
CASGLFPPPAGSGEETQYF
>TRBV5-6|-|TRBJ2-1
TGTGCCAGCAGCTTGGCGATGACTAGTTTCTTC
CASSLAMTSFF
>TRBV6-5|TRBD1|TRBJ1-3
TGTGCCAGCAGAGACAGGGCTCTGGGAAACACCATATATTTT
CASRDRALGNTIYF